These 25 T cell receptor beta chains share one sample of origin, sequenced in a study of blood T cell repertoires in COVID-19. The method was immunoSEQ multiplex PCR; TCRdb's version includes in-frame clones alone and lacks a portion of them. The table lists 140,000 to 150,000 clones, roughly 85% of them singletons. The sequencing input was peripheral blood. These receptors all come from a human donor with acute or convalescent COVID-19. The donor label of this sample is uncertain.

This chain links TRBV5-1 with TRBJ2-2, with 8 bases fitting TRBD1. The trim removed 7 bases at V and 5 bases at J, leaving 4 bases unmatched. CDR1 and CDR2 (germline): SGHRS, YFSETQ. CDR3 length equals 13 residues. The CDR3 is CASWTGNTGELFF. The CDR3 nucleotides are TGCGCCAGCTGGACAGGGAATACCGGGGAGCTGTTTTTT.

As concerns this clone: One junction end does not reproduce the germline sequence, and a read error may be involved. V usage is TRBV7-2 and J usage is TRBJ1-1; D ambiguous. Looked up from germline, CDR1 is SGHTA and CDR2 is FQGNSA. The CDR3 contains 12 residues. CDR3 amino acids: CASSRTDTEAFF. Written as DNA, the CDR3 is TGTGCCAGCAGCCGAACCGACACCGAAGCTTTCTTT.

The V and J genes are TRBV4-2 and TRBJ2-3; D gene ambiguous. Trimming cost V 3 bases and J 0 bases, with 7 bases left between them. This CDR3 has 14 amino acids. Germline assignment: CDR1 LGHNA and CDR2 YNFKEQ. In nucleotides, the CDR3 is TGTGCCAGCAGCCATGACGGGAGCACAGATACGCAGTATTTT. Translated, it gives CASSHDGSTDTQYF.

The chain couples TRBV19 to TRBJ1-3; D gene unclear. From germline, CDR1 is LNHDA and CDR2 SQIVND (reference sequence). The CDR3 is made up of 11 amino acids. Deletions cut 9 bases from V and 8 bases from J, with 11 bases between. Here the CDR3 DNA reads TGTGCCAGCCGGTTTTTGGACACCATATATTTT. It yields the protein CASRFLDTIYF.

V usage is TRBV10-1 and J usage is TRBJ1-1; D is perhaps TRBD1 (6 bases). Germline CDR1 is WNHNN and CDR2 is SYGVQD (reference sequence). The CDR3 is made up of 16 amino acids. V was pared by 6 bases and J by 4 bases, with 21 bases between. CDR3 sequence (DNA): TGCGCCAGCAGCCCCTGGCAGGGGTTTGGAGGCACTGAAGCTTTCTTT. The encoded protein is CASSPWQGFGGTEAFF.

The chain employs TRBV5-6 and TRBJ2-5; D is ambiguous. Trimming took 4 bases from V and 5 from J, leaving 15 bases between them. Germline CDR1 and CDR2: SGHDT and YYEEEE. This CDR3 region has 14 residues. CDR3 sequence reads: CASSGALSGETQYF. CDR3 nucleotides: TGTGCCAGCAGCGGAGCGCTCTCTGGGGAGACCCAGTACTTC.

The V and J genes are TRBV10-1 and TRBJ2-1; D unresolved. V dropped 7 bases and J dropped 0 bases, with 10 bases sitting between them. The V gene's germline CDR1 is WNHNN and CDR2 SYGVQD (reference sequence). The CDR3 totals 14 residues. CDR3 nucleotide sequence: TGCGCCAGCACCGACTGTAACTCCTACAATGAGCAGTTCTTC. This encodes CASTDCNSYNEQFF.

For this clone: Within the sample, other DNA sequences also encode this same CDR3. CDR3 protein: CATSEGQGAVGYTF. The CDR3 DNA is TGTGCCACCAGTGAGGGACAGGGGGCTGTCGGCTACACCTTC. This chain joins TRBV24-1 and TRBJ1-2; 12 bases are shared with TRBD1. The CDR3 is made up of 14 amino acids. V trimming: 4 bases; J trimming: 8 bases; junction bases outside the gene matches: 4. Germline V gene data show CDR1 as KGHDR and CDR2 as SFDVKD.

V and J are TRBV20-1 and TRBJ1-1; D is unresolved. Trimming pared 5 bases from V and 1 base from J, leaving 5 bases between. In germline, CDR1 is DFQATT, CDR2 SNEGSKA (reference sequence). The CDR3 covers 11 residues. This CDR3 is CSAPENTEAFF. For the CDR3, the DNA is TGCAGTGCTCCAGAGAACACTGAAGCTTTCTTT.

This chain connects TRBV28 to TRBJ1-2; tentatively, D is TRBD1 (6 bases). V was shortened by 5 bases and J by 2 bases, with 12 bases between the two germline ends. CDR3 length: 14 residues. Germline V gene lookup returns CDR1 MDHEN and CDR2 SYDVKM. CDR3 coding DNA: TGTGCCAGCAGTAGTATCCAGGGGAACTATGGCTACACCTTC. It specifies CASSSIQGNYGYTF.

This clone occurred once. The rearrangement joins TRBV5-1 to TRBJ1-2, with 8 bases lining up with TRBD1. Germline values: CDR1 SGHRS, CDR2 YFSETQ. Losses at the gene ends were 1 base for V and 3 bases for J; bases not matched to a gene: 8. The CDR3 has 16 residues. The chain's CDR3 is CASSLNGQGPDYGYTF. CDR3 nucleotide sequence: TGCGCCAGCAGCTTGAATGGACAGGGACCCGACTATGGCTACACCTTC. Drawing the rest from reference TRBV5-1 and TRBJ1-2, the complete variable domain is KAGVTQTPRYLIKTRGQQVTLSCSPISGHRSVSWYQQTPGQGLQFLFEYFSETQRNKGNFPGRFSGRQFSNSRSEMNVSTLELGDSALYLCASSLNGQGPDYGYTFGSGTRLTVV.

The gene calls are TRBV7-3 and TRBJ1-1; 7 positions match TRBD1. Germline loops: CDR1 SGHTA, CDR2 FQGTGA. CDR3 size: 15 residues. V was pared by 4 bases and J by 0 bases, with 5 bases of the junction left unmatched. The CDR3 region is CASSSGQALNTEAFF. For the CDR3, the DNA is TGTGCCAGCAGCTCAGGACAGGCCCTGAACACTGAAGCTTTCTTT.

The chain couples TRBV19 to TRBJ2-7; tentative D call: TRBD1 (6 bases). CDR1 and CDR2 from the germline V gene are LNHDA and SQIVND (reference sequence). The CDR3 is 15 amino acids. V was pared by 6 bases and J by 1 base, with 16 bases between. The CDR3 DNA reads TGTGCCAGTAGAAAGGCAGGGGCGGATTCCTACGAGCAGTACTTC. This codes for CASRKAGADSYEQYF.

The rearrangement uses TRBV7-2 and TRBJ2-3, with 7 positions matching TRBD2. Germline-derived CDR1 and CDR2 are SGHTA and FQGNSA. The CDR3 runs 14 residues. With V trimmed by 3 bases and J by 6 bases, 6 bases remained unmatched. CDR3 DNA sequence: TGTGCCAGCAGCTTGGCAGGCGGGAGTGATACGCAGTATTTT. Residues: CASSLAGGSDTQYF.

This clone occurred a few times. The CDR3 is CASSTPQGNYGYTF. The CDR3 nucleotides are TGTGCCAGCAGTACCCCACAGGGTAACTATGGCTACACCTTC. This chain joins TRBV6-6 and TRBJ1-2, with D maybe TRBD1 (6 bases). Germline V gene data show CDR1 as MNHNY and CDR2 as SVGAGI (reference sequence). Trimming took 5 bases from V and 1 from J, leaving 11 bases between them. This CDR3 spans 14 amino acids.

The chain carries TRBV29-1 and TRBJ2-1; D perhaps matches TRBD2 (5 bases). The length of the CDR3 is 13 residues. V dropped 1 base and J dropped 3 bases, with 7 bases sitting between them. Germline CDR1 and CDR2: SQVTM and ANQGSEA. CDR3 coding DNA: TGCAGCGTTGAAGGACTACGCTACAATGAGCAGTTCTTC. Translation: CSVEGLRYNEQFF.

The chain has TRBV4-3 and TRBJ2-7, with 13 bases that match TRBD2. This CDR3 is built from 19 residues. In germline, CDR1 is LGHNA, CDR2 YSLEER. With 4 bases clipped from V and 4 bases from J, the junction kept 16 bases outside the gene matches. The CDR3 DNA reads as TGCGCCAGCAGCCCACTAGCGGGGGGGGTTCGACGGGGCATATACGAGCAGTACGTC. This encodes CASSPLAGGVRRGIYEQYV.

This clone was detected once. CDR3 residues: CASSLTQGMNEQYF. CDR3 DNA: TGTGCCAGCAGCTTAACACAGGGTATGAACGAGCAGTACTTC. This chain connects TRBV7-2 to TRBJ2-7, with a possible D match to TRBD1 (6 bases). The V gene's germline CDR1 is SGHTA and CDR2 FQGNSA. Trimming removed 2 bases at V and 5 bases at J, with 13 bases between. This CDR3 spans 14 amino acids.

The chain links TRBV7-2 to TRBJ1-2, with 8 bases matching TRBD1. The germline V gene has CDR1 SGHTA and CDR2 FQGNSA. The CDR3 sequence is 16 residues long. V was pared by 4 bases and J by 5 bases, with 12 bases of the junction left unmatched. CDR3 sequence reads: CASSYIPPDREYGYTF. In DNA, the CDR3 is TGTGCCAGCAGCTATATCCCCCCGGACAGGGAGTATGGCTACACCTTC.

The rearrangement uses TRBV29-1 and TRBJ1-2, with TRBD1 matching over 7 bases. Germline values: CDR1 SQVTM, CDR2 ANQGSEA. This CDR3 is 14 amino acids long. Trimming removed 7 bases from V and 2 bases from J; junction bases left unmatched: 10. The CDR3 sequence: CSARGDSENYGYTF. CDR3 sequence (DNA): TGCAGCGCTCGTGGGGACAGCGAAAACTATGGCTACACCTTC.

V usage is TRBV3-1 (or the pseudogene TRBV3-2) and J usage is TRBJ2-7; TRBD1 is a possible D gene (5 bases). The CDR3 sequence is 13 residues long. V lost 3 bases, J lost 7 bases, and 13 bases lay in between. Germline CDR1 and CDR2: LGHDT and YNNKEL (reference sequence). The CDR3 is CASSQTALGEQYV. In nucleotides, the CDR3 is TGTGCCAGCAGCCAGACAGCTCTCGGGGAGCAGTACGTC.

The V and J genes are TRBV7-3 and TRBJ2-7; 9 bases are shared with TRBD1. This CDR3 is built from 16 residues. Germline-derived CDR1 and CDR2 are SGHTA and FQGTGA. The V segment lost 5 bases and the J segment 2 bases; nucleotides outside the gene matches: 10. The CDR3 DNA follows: TGTGCCAGCAGCCCCGGGACAGGGATCGTTCCCTACGAGCAGTACTTC. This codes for CASSPGTGIVPYEQYF.

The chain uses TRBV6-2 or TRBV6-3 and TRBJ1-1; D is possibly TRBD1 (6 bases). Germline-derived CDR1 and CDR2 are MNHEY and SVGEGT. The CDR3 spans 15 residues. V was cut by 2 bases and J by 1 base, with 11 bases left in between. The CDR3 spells CASSYGRGQNTEAFF. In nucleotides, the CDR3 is TGTGCCAGCAGTTACGGTCGGGGACAGAACACTGAAGCTTTCTTT.

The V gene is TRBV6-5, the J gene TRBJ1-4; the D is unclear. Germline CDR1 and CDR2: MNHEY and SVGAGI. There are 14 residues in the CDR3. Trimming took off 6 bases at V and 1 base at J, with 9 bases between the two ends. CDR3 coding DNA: TGTGCCAGCAGCGTACAGCAAACTAATGAAAAACTGTTTTTT. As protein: CASSVQQTNEKLFF.

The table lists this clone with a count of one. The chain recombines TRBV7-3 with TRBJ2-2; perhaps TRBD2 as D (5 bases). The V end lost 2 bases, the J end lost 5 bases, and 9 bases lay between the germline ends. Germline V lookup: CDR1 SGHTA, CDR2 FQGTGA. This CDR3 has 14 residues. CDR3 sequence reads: CASSLASGTGELFF. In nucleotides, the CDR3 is TGTGCCAGCAGCTTAGCATCGGGAACCGGGGAGCTGTTTTTT.